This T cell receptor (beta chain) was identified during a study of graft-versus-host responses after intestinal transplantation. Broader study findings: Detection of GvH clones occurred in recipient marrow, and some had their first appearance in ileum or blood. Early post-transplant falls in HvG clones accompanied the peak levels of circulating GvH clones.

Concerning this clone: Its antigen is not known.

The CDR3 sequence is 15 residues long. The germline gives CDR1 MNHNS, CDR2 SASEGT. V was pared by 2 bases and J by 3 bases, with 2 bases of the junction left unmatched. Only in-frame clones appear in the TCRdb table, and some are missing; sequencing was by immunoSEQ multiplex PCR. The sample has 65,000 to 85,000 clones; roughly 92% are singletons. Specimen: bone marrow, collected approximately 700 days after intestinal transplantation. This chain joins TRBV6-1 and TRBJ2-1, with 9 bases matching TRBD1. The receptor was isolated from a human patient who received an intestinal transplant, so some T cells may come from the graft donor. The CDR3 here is CASSEKGQGYNEQFF. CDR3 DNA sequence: TGTGCCAGCAGTGAAAAGGGACAGGGCTACAATGAGCAGTTCTTC.